The sequence of this T cell receptor beta chain was determined in a study of cytomegalovirus exposure and HLA in healthy donors. Overall study findings and caveats: The study put under 200 TCR beta chains on its list as cytomegalovirus-associated.

Note on this clone: The antigen remains unidentified.

The PCR made use of 60 Vbeta and 13 Jbeta primers. Under the authors' procedure: The count from a later analysis was some 83 million unique TCR beta chains, some 11 million of them shared. Using immunoSEQ multiplex PCR, the repertoire was profiled, and TCRdb retains in-frame clones only, with some absent. The V and J calls and clone size were taken over from that table, and D and trimming were inferred from the DNA. The sample has about 120,000 clones, around 75% seen once. CDR3 length: 19 residues. V dropped 0 bases and J dropped 5; count of bases not matched to a gene: 14. Germline loops: CDR1 LGHNA, CDR2 YSLEER.

Sequencing was carried out using PBMCs. This chain joins TRBV4-3 and TRBJ2-5; 11 positions match TRBD1. This TCR was recovered from a woman aged 40 to 50 in good health and CMV-seropositive. The CDR3 DNA is TGCGCCAGCAGCCAAGACGGCGGGTTCGGACAGGGGGCGCGGGAGACCCAGTACTTC. It yields the protein CASSQDGGFGQGARETQYF.